A selection of T cell receptor beta chains follows, all from one sample in a study of regulatory T cells in long-lasting Graves disease. TCRdb redid the calling of the multiplex PCR reads with MiXCR, one entry per CDR3 protein. The repertoire holds some 200,000 distinct CDR3 sequences, with roughly 19% as singletons. The same sample was also studied in work on T cells in Graves' hyperthyroidism and ophthalmopathy.

The sequencing here drew on peripheral blood mononuclear cells (PBMCs), taken at new diagnosis, from a patient treated with antithyroid drugs. These receptors all stem from a woman in her 30s with Graves disease. The CDR3 runs from the conserved cysteine through the conserved F or W. D genes are given only for firm matches. A clone size is listed for some rows: how often the clone was seen (once, few, many), or a class if it is expanded.

J gene | clone size | V gene | D gene | CDR3 protein | CDR3 DNA
TRBJ2-3 | . | TRBV2 | TRBD1 | CASKGPNRGHTDTQYF | TGTGCCAGCAAGGGGCCCAACAGGGGGCACACAGATACGCAGTATTTT
TRBJ2-2 | few | TRBV6-4 | . | CASSDSRANTGELFF | TGTGCCAGCAGTGACTCGCGTGCGAACACCGGGGAGCTGTTTTTT
TRBJ2-7 | . | TRBV5-1 | . | CASSLGGEWEQYF | TGCGCCAGCAGCTTGGGAGGGGAATGGGAGCAGTACTTC
TRBJ1-1 | many | TRBV28 | TRBD1 | CASRGTGGRVAEAFF | TGTGCCAGCAGGGGGACAGGGGGCCGAGTCGCTGAAGCTTTCTTT
TRBJ1-6 | many | TRBV20-1 | . | CSARGRGALNSPLHF | TGCAGTGCTAGAGGGCGGGGGGCACTGAATTCACCCCTCCACTTT
TRBJ2-1 | . | TRBV24-1 | TRBD2 | CATSDLGLAGDNEQFF | TGTGCCACCAGTGATCTCGGACTAGCGGGGGACAATGAGCAGTTCTTC
TRBJ2-7 | many | TRBV6-2/TRBV6-3 | . | CASSERWVYEQYF | TGTGCCAGCAGTGAAAGATGGGTTTACGAGCAGTACTTC
TRBJ1-1 | many | TRBV19 | TRBD1 | CASSVTGTANTEAFF | TGTGCCAGTAGTGTAACCGGGACAGCTAACACTGAAGCTTTCTTT
TRBJ1-1 | many | TRBV6-1 | . | CASALRGLNTEAFF | TGTGCCAGCGCCCTCAGGGGCCTGAACACTGAAGCTTTCTTT
TRBJ1-1 | . | TRBV20-1 | . | CSASSPPRQYTEAFF | TGCAGTGCTAGTTCTCCACCCCGGCAGTACACTGAAGCTTTCTTT
TRBJ1-1 | . | TRBV7-9 | . | CASTSLAAFTEAFF | TGTGCCAGCACCTCCCTGGCAGCTTTCACTGAAGCTTTCTTT
TRBJ1-2 | few | TRBV27 | TRBD1 | CASRKGQGYGYTF | TGTGCCAGCAGAAAGGGACAGGGCTATGGCTACACCTTC
TRBJ2-7 | many | TRBV3-1 | . | CASSRRGESYEQYF | TGTGCCAGCAGCCGCCGGGGAGAGTCCTACGAGCAGTACTTC
TRBJ2-5 | . | TRBV28 | TRBD2 | CASSLVGRVQETQYF | TGTGCCAGCAGTTTAGTGGGGAGGGTCCAAGAGACCCAGTACTTC
TRBJ2-2 | many | TRBV11-2 | TRBD2 | CASSLALRFAGGTELFF | TGTGCCAGCAGCTTAGCCCTCCGATTCGCGGGAGGCACGGAGCTGTTTTTT
TRBJ2-5 | many | TRBV5-1 | TRBD2 | CASFSGGSQETQYF | TGCGCCAGCTTTAGCGGGGGGTCCCAAGAGACCCAGTACTTC
TRBJ2-1 | . | TRBV6-2/TRBV6-3 | . | CASSYSRAIGPYNEQFF | TGTGCCAGCAGTTATTCCCGAGCTATCGGCCCCTACAATGAGCAGTTCTTC
TRBJ2-5 | . | TRBV19 | TRBD2 | CASSMGLAGPVKTQYF | TGTGCCAGTAGTATGGGACTAGCGGGACCCGTAAAGACCCAGTACTTC
TRBJ2-3 | many | TRBV5-1 | . | CASSLNTDTQYF | TGTGCCAGCAGCTTAAACACAGATACGCAGTATTTT
TRBJ1-6 | many | TRBV3-1 | . | CASSQGDSPLHF | TGTGCCAGCAGCCAAGGGGATTCACCCCTCCACTTT
TRBJ2-5 | many | TRBV5-1 | . | CASSLLGARETQYF | TGCGCCAGCAGCTTGCTTGGGGCTCGAGAGACCCAGTACTTC
TRBJ2-3 | many | TRBV3-1 | TRBD2 | CASSHRLSGTGTDTQYF | TGTGCCAGCAGCCACAGACTTAGCGGGACCGGCACAGATACGCAGTATTTT
TRBJ2-1 | . | TRBV12-3/TRBV12-4 | . | CASSQTNEQFF | TGTGCCAGCAGCCAGACGAATGAGCAGTTCTTC
TRBJ1-6 | many | TRBV27 | . | CASFRGLGSPLHF | TGTGCCAGCTTTAGGGGATTAGGCTCACCCCTCCACTTT
TRBJ1-1 | many | TRBV5-1 | . | CASSFDGGGRAEAFF | TGCGCCAGCAGCTTTGATGGCGGTGGTAGGGCTGAAGCTTTCTTT
TRBJ2-7 | many | TRBV27 | . | CASSLYGGKQYF | TGTGCCAGCAGTTTATACGGCGGGAAGCAGTACTTC
TRBJ1-1 | few | TRBV2 | TRBD1 | CASSWDRGLDTEAFF | TGTGCCAGCAGCTGGGACAGGGGGCTGGATACTGAAGCTTTCTTT
TRBJ2-7 | many | TRBV6-9 | . | CASSSQGRHSQASSYEQYF | TGTGCCAGCAGTTCCCAAGGACGTCACTCACAGGCATCCAGCTACGAGCAGTACTTC
TRBJ2-7 | many | TRBV14 | . | CASSQELRQYF | TGTGCCAGCAGCCAAGAGTTGAGGCAGTACTTC
TRBJ1-2 | . | TRBV6-5 | TRBD1 | CASSSSGLGDSGNYGYTF | TGTGCCAGCAGTTCCTCCGGTTTAGGGGACAGCGGTAACTATGGCTACACCTTC
TRBJ1-6 | many | TRBV28 | . | CASTSGYSPLHF | TGTGCCAGCACCTCAGGATATTCACCCCTCCACTTT
TRBJ1-1 | many | TRBV6-1 | . | CASSTSGYLEAFF | TGTGCCAGCAGTACCTCAGGTTATCTTGAAGCTTTCTTT
TRBJ1-5 | many | TRBV6-5 | . | CASNYAAGVNQPQHF | TGTGCCAGCAATTATGCCGCCGGGGTCAATCAGCCCCAGCATTTT
TRBJ1-5 | many | TRBV20-1 | . | CSARAGEINQPQHF | TGCAGTGCTAGAGCCGGGGAGATCAATCAGCCCCAGCATTTT
TRBJ1-2 | many | TRBV18 | TRBD1 | CASSPLDRQPPYTF | TGTGCCAGCTCACCACTGGACAGGCAGCCCCCCTACACCTTC
TRBJ1-2 | many | TRBV6-1 | . | CASMRGESYYGYTF | TGTGCCAGCATGAGGGGGGAAAGCTACTATGGCTACACCTTC
TRBJ2-1 | . | TRBV20-1 | TRBD2 | CSARPNINLAGGGNEQFF | TGCAGTGCTAGACCGAACATAAATCTAGCGGGGGGTGGCAATGAGCAGTTCTTC
TRBJ1-1 | many | TRBV19 | . | CASSIVTEAFF | TGTGCCAGTAGTATCGTAACTGAAGCTTTCTTT
TRBJ2-3 | few | TRBV5-5 | TRBD2 | CASSLALFGTSFPDTQYF | TGTGCCAGCAGCTTGGCACTTTTTGGGACTAGCTTCCCTGATACGCAGTATTTT
TRBJ1-5 | many | TRBV19 | . | CASRNRDGGNQPQHF | TGTGCCAGTAGAAACAGGGATGGCGGCAATCAGCCCCAGCATTTT
TRBJ1-3 | many | TRBV15 | . | CATRAWGTEGNTIYF | TGTGCCACCAGGGCTTGGGGGACGGAAGGAAACACCATATATTTT
TRBJ2-5 | . | TRBV15 | . | CATSRAPRGETQYF | TGTGCCACCAGCAGAGCCCCTAGGGGAGAGACCCAGTACTTC
TRBJ1-2 | many | TRBV28 | TRBD1 | CASRGTGGSYGYTF | TGTGCCAGCAGGGGGACAGGGGGCAGCTATGGCTACACCTTC
TRBJ2-7 | few | TRBV19 | TRBD1 | CASRPDRAGDEQYF | TGTGCCAGTAGGCCGGACAGGGCTGGCGACGAGCAGTACTTC
TRBJ2-1 | many | TRBV7-7 | TRBD2 | CASSLGASGSVNEQFF | TGTGCTAGCAGCTTAGGTGCTAGCGGGAGTGTCAATGAGCAGTTCTTC
TRBJ2-2 | many | TRBV12-3/TRBV12-4 | . | CASSLSETGELFF | TGTGCCAGCAGTTTATCGGAGACCGGGGAGCTGTTTTTT
TRBJ1-5 | . | TRBV28 | TRBD1 | CASSDRGSQPQHF | TGTGCCAGCTCCGACAGGGGGTCTCAGCCCCAGCATTTT
TRBJ1-4 | . | TRBV28 | . | CASSFGAGDEKLFF | .
TRBJ1-6 | many | TRBV2 | . | CASSEGTIFSPLHF | TGTGCCAGCAGTGAAGGGACGATCTTCTCACCCCTCCACTTT
TRBJ2-4 | . | TRBV12-3/TRBV12-4 | TRBD2 | CAGNDGVRGDIQYF | TGTGCCGGCAACGACGGGGTCCGGGGGGACATTCAGTACTTC
TRBJ2-1 | many | TRBV20-1 | TRBD2 | CSAPIAGPFGNEQFF | TGCAGTGCTCCCATAGCGGGACCCTTCGGGAATGAGCAGTTCTTC
TRBJ2-1 | many | TRBV30 | . | CAWIGGRNEQFF | TGTGCCTGGATCGGGGGGCGGAATGAGCAGTTCTTC
TRBJ2-7 | many | TRBV2 | TRBD2 | CAISSGLYEQYF | TGTGCCATATCTAGCGGTCTCTACGAGCAGTACTTC
TRBJ2-3 | many | TRBV2 | . | CASRTQATDTQYF | TGTGCCAGCCGGACTCAAGCGACAGATACGCAGTATTTT